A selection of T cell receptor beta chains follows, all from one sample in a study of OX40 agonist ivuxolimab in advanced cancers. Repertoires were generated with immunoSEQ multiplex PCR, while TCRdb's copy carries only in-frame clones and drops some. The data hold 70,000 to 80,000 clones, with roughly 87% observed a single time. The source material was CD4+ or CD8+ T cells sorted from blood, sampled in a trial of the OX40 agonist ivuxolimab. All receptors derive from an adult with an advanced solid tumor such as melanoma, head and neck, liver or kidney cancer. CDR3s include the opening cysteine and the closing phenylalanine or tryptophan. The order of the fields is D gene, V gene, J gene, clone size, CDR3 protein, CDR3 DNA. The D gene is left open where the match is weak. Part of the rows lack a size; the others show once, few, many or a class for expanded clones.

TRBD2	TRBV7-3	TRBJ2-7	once	CASSLAQRTSGLYEQYF	TGTGCCAGCAGCTTAGCTCAACGGACTAGCGGATTATACGAGCAGTACTTC
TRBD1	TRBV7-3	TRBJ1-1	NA	CASSPTGRGAEAFF	TGTGCCAGCAGCCCGACAGGGAGAGGTGCTGAAGCTTTCTTT
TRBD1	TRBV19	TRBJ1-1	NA	CASSITGANTEAFF	TGTGCCAGTAGTATCACAGGGGCGAACACTGAAGCTTTCTTT
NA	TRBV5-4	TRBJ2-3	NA	CASGSGGLGKDTQYF	TGTGCCAGCGGGAGCGGAGGGCTTGGGAAAGATACGCAGTATTTT
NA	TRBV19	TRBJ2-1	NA	CASSIVVFGILGNEQFF	TGTGCCAGTAGTATCGTTGTGTTCGGTATCTTGGGGAATGAGCAGTTCTTC
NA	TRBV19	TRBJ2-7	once	CASSIVSDPNTYEQYF	TGTGCCAGTAGTATAGTAAGTGACCCTAATACCTACGAGCAGTACTTC
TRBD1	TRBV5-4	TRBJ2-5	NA	CASSSDRGRQETQYF	TGTGCCAGCAGTTCCGACAGGGGGCGGCAAGAGACCCAGTACTTC
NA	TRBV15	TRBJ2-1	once	CATSRGINEQFF	TGTGCCACCAGCAGGGGGATCAATGAGCAGTTCTTC
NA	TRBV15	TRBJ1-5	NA	CATSREGNQPQHF	TGTGCCACCAGCAGAGAGGGCAATCAGCCCCAGCATTTT
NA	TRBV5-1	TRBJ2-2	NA	CASSTTDTGELFF	TGCGCCAGCAGCACCACAGACACCGGGGAGCTGTTTTTT
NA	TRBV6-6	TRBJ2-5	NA	CASSYPTQGRETQYF	TGTGCCAGCAGTTACCCCACACAGGGCCGCGAGACCCAGTACTTC
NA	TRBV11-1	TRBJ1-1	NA	CASSPRAGQNTEAFF	TGTGCCAGCAGCCCCCGGGCGGGGCAGAACACTGAAGCTTTCTTT
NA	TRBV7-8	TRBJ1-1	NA	CASSLQGQNTEAFF	TGTGCCAGCAGCCTACAGGGACAGAACACTGAAGCTTTCTTT
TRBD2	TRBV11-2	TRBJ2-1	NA	CASSLRDYPYNEQFF	TGTGCCAGCAGCCTTCGGGACTACCCCTACAATGAGCAGTTCTTC
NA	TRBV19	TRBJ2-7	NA	CASSTSGSSSYEQYF	TGTGCCAGTAGTACAAGCGGGTCTTCGTCCTACGAGCAGTACTTC
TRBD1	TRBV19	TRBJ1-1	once	CASSMLWGQGGHTEAFF	TGTGCCAGTAGTATGCTTTGGGGACAGGGAGGGCACACTGAAGCTTTCTTT
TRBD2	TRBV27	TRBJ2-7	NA	CASRAGERGDYEQYF	TGTGCCAGCAGGGCCGGTGAGCGGGGGGACTACGAGCAGTACTTC
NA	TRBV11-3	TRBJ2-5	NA	CASSLHLLSGRNQETQYF	TGTGCCAGCAGCTTGCACCTCCTTTCCGGCAGAAACCAAGAGACCCAGTACTTC